These 10 T cell receptor beta chains were sequenced from one sample in a study of response to subunit inactivated influenza vaccine. TCRdb called the RT-PCR reads again in MiXCR, with one record for every CDR3 protein. The table includes about 610,000 distinct CDR3 sequences, approximately 15% detected once. Sequencing used PBMCs from blood, obtained roughly 13 days after vaccination. Receptors were obtained from a man aged 45 to 65 who received an inactivated influenza vaccine.

This clonotype occurred a few times. The chain has TRBV3-1 and TRBJ1-6, with D unclear. This CDR3 contains 13 residues. CDR1 LGHDT and CDR2 YNNKEL come from the germline V gene (reference sequence). Trimming took 8 bases from V and 1 from J, leaving 6 bases between them. The CDR3 sequence: CASHPSYNSPLHF. CDR3 nucleotide sequence: TGTGCCAGCCACCCGTCCTATAATTCACCCCTCCACTTT.

The CDR3 reads CASSLSREGLSSEQYF. DNA of the CDR3: TGTGCCAGCAGCTTATCGCGGGAGGGCCTTTCTTCCGAGCAGTACTTC. V usage is TRBV7-9 and J usage is TRBJ2-7; 9 bases map to TRBD2. The CDR3 spans 16 residues. CDR1 is SEHNR, CDR2 FQNEAQ, per germline (reference sequence). V lost 2 bases, J lost 6 bases, and 11 bases stayed unmatched. Full variable domain (remainder filled in from reference TRBV7-9 and TRBJ2-7): DTGVSQNPRHKITKRGQNVTFRCDPISEHNRLYWYRQTLGQGPEFLTYFQNEAQLEKSRLLSDRFSAERPKGSFSTLEIQRTEQGDSAMYLCASSLSREGLSSEQYFGPGTRLTVT.

The rearrangement uses TRBV7-2 and TRBJ2-5, with D maybe TRBD1 (5 bases). The V end was cut by 4 bases, the J end by 2 bases, with 11 bases between. The CDR3 length is 14 residues. Germline lookup yields CDR1 SGHTA and CDR2 FQGNSA. The CDR3 DNA follows: TGTGCCAGCAGCTCCCGACAGAAACAAGAGACCCAGTACTTC. Translation: CASSSRQKQETQYF.

In its sample, this clonotype was seen a few times. The J gene is TRBJ2-6, the V gene TRBV11-2, with 7 bases lining up with TRBD2. There are 15 residues in the CDR3. The V gene's germline CDR1 is SGHAT and CDR2 FQNNGV. CDR3: CAGGVTLTGANVLTF. The DNA of the CDR3 is TGTGCGGGGGGGGTTACGCTGACTGGGGCCAACGTCCTGACTTTC.

V usage is TRBV18 and J usage is TRBJ1-5; D is unresolved. With 7 bases removed from V and 7 bases from J, the gap between germline ends came to 17 bases. The germline CDR1 and CDR2 sequences are KGHSH and LQKENI. CDR3 size: 14 residues. The CDR3 sequence: CASCSTGSGQPQHF. The CDR3 DNA follows: TGTGCCAGCTGCAGCACGGGGTCGGGACAGCCCCAGCATTTT.

This clonotype appeared a few times. The gene calls are TRBV9 and TRBJ2-1; D gene uncertain. V was shortened by 7 bases and J by 5 bases, with 10 bases between the two germline ends. Germline-derived CDR1 and CDR2 are SGDLS and YYNGEE. The CDR3 sequence is 12 residues long. CDR3 region: CASGNGDNEQFF. The CDR3 coding sequence is TGTGCCAGCGGAAATGGGGACAATGAGCAGTTCTTC.

V and J are TRBV27 and TRBJ2-7; possible D gene TRBD2, 5 bases. Germline CDR1 and CDR2: MNHEY and SMNVEV (reference sequence). The CDR3 spans 13 residues. Trimming pared 2 bases from V and 5 bases from J, leaving 10 bases between. The CDR3 DNA sequence: TGTGCCAGCAGTTTAGGGCTAGCAGACGAGCAGTACTTC. Protein: CASSLGLADEQYF.

This clonotype was counted between two and nine times. The chain carries TRBV5-6 and TRBJ2-1, with 10 positions matching TRBD2. V lost 3 bases to trimming and J lost 3 bases; unmatched junction nucleotides: 3. CDR1 and CDR2 (germline): SGHDT, YYEEEE. CDR3 size: 15 residues. The CDR3 sequence is CASSSLAGVYNEQFF. In DNA, the CDR3 is TGTGCCAGCAGCTCTCTAGCGGGAGTCTACAATGAGCAGTTCTTC. The full variable domain, in which reference TRBV5-6 and TRBJ2-1 provide the parts outside the CDR3, is DAGVTQSPTHLIKTRGQQVTLRCSPKSGHDTVSWYQQALGQGPQFIFQYYEEEERQRGNFPDRFSGHQFPNYSSELNVNALLLGDSALYLCASSSLAGVYNEQFFGPGTRLTVL.

This clonotype was observed a handful of times. J is TRBJ2-6 and V is TRBV20-1; D call uncertain. The CDR3 is 14 amino acids. Germline-derived CDR1 and CDR2 are DFQATT and SNEGSKA (reference sequence). V lost 0 bases and J 1 base, leaving 4 bases between the germline ends. The CDR3 coding sequence is TGCAGTGCTAGAGACAGTTCTGGGGCCAACGTCCTGACTTTC. It yields the protein CSARDSSGANVLTF.

The chain has TRBV29-1 and TRBJ2-7; the D is unclear. The V end was cut by 0 bases, the J end by 5 bases, with 8 bases between. This CDR3 spans 12 amino acids. Germline CDR1 is SQVTM and CDR2 is ANQGSEA. The CDR3 sequence: CSVEENRHEQYF. CDR3 DNA: TGCAGCGTTGAAGAGAATCGCCACGAGCAGTACTTC.